The entry that follows covers one TCR beta chain sequence. The data stem from a study of shared T cell receptors in the human thymus. Sequencing used immunoSEQ multiplex PCR; TCRdb keeps in-frame clones, though not all of them. The sample includes more than 550,000 clones, over 75% of them seen just once. With V trimmed by 6 bases and J by 4 bases, 8 bases remained unmatched. Per the germline V gene, CDR1 is MGHDK and CDR2 is SYGVNS. This CDR3 is built from 15 residues. This sample was also put to use in a study of human thymus T cells. This second study notes: In unrelated individuals, thymic repertoires overlapped highly, according to related research.

The sequenced sample consisted of thymocytes. The genes are TRBV25-1 and TRBJ2-1; 8 bases map to TRBD2. The clonotype was recovered from a boy younger than two with a congenital heart defect. The CDR3 DNA reads as TGTGCCAGCAGACTCCGTAGCGGGGATTACAATGAGCAGTTCTTC. Protein: CASRLRSGDYNEQFF. The variable domain in full, with the rest retrieved from reference TRBV25-1 and TRBJ2-1, is EADIYQTPRYLVIGTGKKITLECSQTMGHDKMYWYQQDPGMELHLIHYSYGVNSTEKGDLSSESTVSRIRTEHFPLTLESARPSHTSQYLCASRLRSGDYNEQFFGPGTRLTVL.